This is a list of T cell receptor beta chains from one sample in a study of blood T cells in healthy people across ages. TCRdb reprocessed the 5' RACE reads with MiXCR, giving one entry per CDR3 protein. The sample has about 670,000 distinct CDR3 sequences, approximately 40% seen once. Sequenced: blood. The receptors were gathered from a man older than 75 in good health. Each CDR3 is given with its conserved first and last residue. A D gene is named only where the DNA matches it firmly. Part of the rows lack a size; the others show once, few, many or a class for expanded clones.

length: 14
V: TRBV30
size: few
D: -
J: TRBJ2-7
DNA: TGTGCCTGGAGCTCGGGCAACGTGGGCTACGAGCAGTACTTC
CDR3: CAWSSGNVGYEQYF

length: 14
V: TRBV12-3/TRBV12-4
size: -
D: -
J: TRBJ1-4
DNA: TGTGCCAGCAAAAAGAGGACGGGGAATGAAAAACTGTTTTTT
CDR3: CASKKRTGNEKLFF

length: 15
V: TRBV5-1
size: few
D: -
J: TRBJ2-1
DNA: TGCGCCAGCAGCTGGGCGGAGCCCGGGGACAATGAGCAGTTCTTC
CDR3: CASSWAEPGDNEQFF

length: 13
V: TRBV12-3/TRBV12-4
size: once
D: -
J: TRBJ2-1
DNA: TGTGCCAGCACCCAAACAGGGTTCGATGAGCAGTTCTTC
CDR3: CASTQTGFDEQFF

length: 13
V: TRBV27
size: -
D: -
J: TRBJ2-3
DNA: TGTGCCAGCAGCAGATCTGGGGAGGATACGCAGTATTTT
CDR3: CASSRSGEDTQYF

length: 14
V: TRBV10-3
size: -
D: TRBD1
J: TRBJ2-7
DNA: TGTGCCATCAGGCCGACAGGGGCTCTTTTCGAGCAGTACTTC
CDR3: CAIRPTGALFEQYF

length: 13
V: TRBV25-1
size: -
D: -
J: TRBJ2-7
DNA: TGTGCCAGCAGTGACCGTTCTCTCCTGGGGCAGTACTTC
CDR3: CASSDRSLLGQYF

length: 14
V: TRBV4-3
size: -
D: -
J: TRBJ1-2
DNA: TGCGTCAGCAGCCAAGTCCGGGGGAAGGATGGCTACACCTTC
CDR3: CVSSQVRGKDGYTF

length: 18
V: TRBV9
size: -
D: -
J: TRBJ2-3
DNA: TGTGCCAGCAGCGTAGCTACTCCCGTTCGGGGCCCCCCGAATACGCAGTATTTT
CDR3: CASSVATPVRGPPNTQYF

length: 13
V: TRBV29-1
size: many
D: -
J: TRBJ2-3
DNA: TGCAGCGTTGAAGTAGAACCATCAGATACGCAGTATTTT
CDR3: CSVEVEPSDTQYF

length: 15
V: TRBV5-1
size: -
D: -
J: TRBJ2-1
DNA: TGCGCCAGCAGCCTGGCAGTAGACGGTGGCAATGAGCAGTTCTTC
CDR3: CASSLAVDGGNEQFF

length: 13
V: TRBV20-1
size: many
D: TRBD2
J: TRBJ2-7
DNA: TGCAGTGCTCTACTAGCGGAACCCTACGAGCAGTACTTC
CDR3: CSALLAEPYEQYF